The 8 T cell receptor beta chains below were found in one sample sequenced in a study of CD8 T cells in Susac syndrome. Reverse transcription of roughly 0.5 to 1 ug RNA was performed with random hexamers. TCRdb reanalysed the immunoSEQ multiplex PCR reads using MiXCR and keeps one entry per CDR3 protein. This repertoire shows fewer than 250,000 distinct CDR3 sequences, approximately 93% found once; its top ten account for approximately 0.1%. Sequencing was performed on CD4+ T cells from PBMCs. The source is a human donor in good health.

This chain joins TRBV28 and TRBJ2-3, with TRBD1 as a possible D gene (5 bases). The CDR3 contains 13 residues. Per germline, CDR1 MDHEN and CDR2 SYDVKM. V was shortened by 8 bases and J by 0 bases, with 9 bases between the two germline ends. CDR3 bases: TGTGCCAGCGGGGCGGCTAGCACAGATACGCAGTATTTT. This gives the protein CASGAASTDTQYF.

The rearrangement uses TRBV6-1 and TRBJ1-6, with D perhaps matching TRBD1 (6 bases). The CDR3 consists of 15 residues. Germline V gene data show CDR1 as MNHNS and CDR2 as SASEGT. Trimming pared 6 bases from V and 9 bases from J, leaving 18 bases between. In DNA, the CDR3 is TGTGCCAGCAGACCCGGACAGTTACAGATTTCACCCCTCCACTTT. This sequence encodes CASRPGQLQISPLHF.

The CDR3 here is CASRGGVAGRTGEQFF. The DNA of the CDR3 is TGTGCCAGCAGAGGCGGGGTGGCGGGGCGCACCGGGGAGCAGTTCTTC. The genes are TRBV6-1 and TRBJ2-1, with D possibly TRBD2 on 6 matching bases. The CDR3 is made up of 16 amino acids. Trimming shortened V by 6 bases and J by 10 bases, and 25 bases separated the two germline ends. Looked up from germline, CDR1 is MNHNS and CDR2 is SASEGT.

The CDR3 DNA sequence: TGTGCCAGCAGCTTACGGTTCGTGGGCACCAGGAACACCGGGGAGCTGTTTTTT. Translation gives CASSLRFVGTRNTGELFF. The chain links TRBV11-2 to TRBJ2-2; D is undetermined. V was pared by 2 bases and J by 1 base, with 17 bases between. The germline CDR1 and CDR2 sequences are SGHAT and FQNNGV. The CDR3 contains 18 residues.

The rearrangement links TRBV3-1 to TRBJ2-7; no reliable D call. Trimming cost V 0 bases and J 3 bases, with 12 bases left between them. In germline, CDR1 is LGHDT, CDR2 YNNKEL (reference sequence). The CDR3 consists of 15 residues. Written as DNA, the CDR3 is TGTGCCAGCAGCCAAGATCCAGTCCGAGGCTACGAGCAGTACTTC. This encodes CASSQDPVRGYEQYF.

The chain's CDR3 is CSARGGAGNQPQHF. The DNA for the CDR3 is TGCAGTGCCCGAGGCGGGGCGGGCAATCAGCCCCAGCATTTT. The chain combines TRBV20-1 with TRBJ1-5; maybe TRBD1 (5 bases). The V end was cut by 6 bases, the J end by 2 bases, with 14 bases between. The germline gives CDR1 DFQATT, CDR2 SNEGSKA (reference sequence). The CDR3 is made up of 14 amino acids.

This chain connects TRBV29-1 to TRBJ2-3, with 11 bases matching TRBD2. The CDR3 covers 14 residues. Trimming at V came to 6 bases and at J to 4 bases, leaving 6 bases not matched to a gene. Looked up from germline, CDR1 is SQVTM and CDR2 is ANQGSEA. CDR3 loop: CSVRSGGEPDTQYF. CDR3 bases: TGCAGCGTCCGTAGCGGGGGGGAACCAGATACGCAGTATTTT.

V is TRBV7-2 and J is TRBJ2-1; 8 positions match TRBD2. Germline trimming cut 5 bases from V and 4 bases from J; bases unmatched to any gene: 7. The CDR3 is made up of 15 amino acids. Germline V gene sequence: CDR1 SGHTA, CDR2 FQGNSA. The chain's CDR3 is CASSPRKREYNEQFF. Written as DNA, the CDR3 is TGTGCCAGCAGCCCCCGGAAGCGGGAGTACAATGAGCAGTTCTTC.